The clone carrying this T cell receptor beta chain was observed a handful of times. These data belong to a study of regulatory T cells in long-lasting Graves disease. Background on the study: By definition, persistent Graves' disease involved antithyroid drugs for over 5 years alongside positive TSH receptor antibodies.

The V gene lost 8 bases and the J gene lost 4 bases, with 8 bases spanning the gap. The CDR3 length is 11 residues. Relying on iRepertoire HTBI primers and Arm-PCR of CDR3 regions, the team built TCR beta libraries. Original data processing: The identification of 50 to 65 TRBV and 11 to 15 TRBJ segments was made across samples. From the multiplex PCR reads, TCRdb called clonotypes with MiXCR, one entry per CDR3 protein. TCRdb, not the authors, supplied the V and J calls. The table includes 650,000 to 850,000 distinct CDR3 sequences, 25% to 30% detected once. As to time point: persistent/refractory GD, antithyroid drugs over 5 years with positive TRAb. The TCR library used RNA extracted from PBMCs. Patients came from an endocrinology department in Xi'an, China.

Material: peripheral blood mononuclear cells (PBMCs), obtained when the disease was refractory, from a patient treated with antithyroid drugs. The source is a female donor with Graves disease. The V and J genes are TRBV12-3 or TRBV12-4 and TRBJ2-5; D gene unclear. As DNA, the CDR3 is TGTGCCAGCTCTGTGACAGAGACCCAGTACTTC. This sequence encodes CASSVTETQYF.